Each of the 20 T cell receptor beta chains below was sequenced from the same sample in a study of T cell changes during pregnancy in multiple sclerosis. Some clones are missing from TCRdb's copy, which holds only in-frame ones; the method was immunoSEQ multiplex PCR. The table lists over 60,000 clones, about 93% of them singletons. Specimen: peripheral blood, collected in the first trimester of pregnancy. Receptor source: a female donor with multiple sclerosis, enrolled in a pregnancy study.

As to this clone: Other DNA variants within this sample encode the same CDR3. This chain connects TRBV5-1 to TRBJ2-5; D gene ambiguous. V dropped 4 bases and J dropped 3 bases, with 4 bases sitting between them. The CDR3 runs to 11 residues. Per germline, CDR1 SGHRS and CDR2 YFSETQ. The CDR3 coding sequence is TGCGCCAGCAGCCTAGAAGAGACCCAGTACTTC. It codes for CASSLEETQYF.

The chain uses TRBV19 and TRBJ1-5; D is uncertain. The CDR3 totals 15 residues. Germline V gives CDR1 LNHDA, CDR2 SQIVND (reference sequence). The ends were cut back, 5 bases at V and 4 bases at J, with 15 bases in the middle. The CDR3 spells CASSQSRVGNQPQHF. The CDR3 nucleotides are TGTGCCAGTAGTCAATCCCGAGTCGGGAATCAGCCCCAGCATTTT.

CDR3 DNA: TGTGCCAGCAGTGGTGAAAGGACAGGGAGGTTCTACGAGCAGTACTTC. Translated, it gives CASSGERTGRFYEQYF. This sequence joins TRBV25-1 and TRBJ2-7, with 8 bases identical to TRBD1. Germline trimming cut 4 bases from V and 3 bases from J; bases unmatched to any gene: 11. Germline CDR1 reads MGHDK; CDR2 reads SYGVNS. CDR3 size: 16 residues.

The chain combines TRBV27 with TRBJ2-2; D gene ambiguous. The germline V gene has CDR1 MNHEY and CDR2 SMNVEV (reference sequence). This CDR3 region has 12 residues. V lost 4 bases, J lost 4 bases, and 4 bases lay in between. The CDR3 loop is CASSSITGELFF. CDR3 DNA: TGTGCCAGCAGTTCAATCACCGGGGAGCTGTTTTTT.

This chain joins TRBV18 and TRBJ1-2, with TRBD1 identical over 7 bases. The trim removed 3 bases at V and 0 bases at J, leaving 1 base unmatched. This CDR3 spans 14 amino acids. From germline, CDR1 is KGHSH and CDR2 LQKENI. The CDR3 DNA reads TGTGCCAGCTCACCCGGGACAGCTAACTATGGCTACACCTTC. Its protein is CASSPGTANYGYTF. The entire variable domain, with the rest obtained from reference TRBV18 and TRBJ1-2, is as follows: NAGVMQNPRHLVRRRGQEARLRCSPMKGHSHVYWYRQLPEEGLKFMVYLQKENIIDESGMPKERFSAEFPKEGPSILRIQQVVRGDSAAYFCASSPGTANYGYTFGSGTRLTVV.

J is TRBJ1-5 and V is TRBV6-5, with D perhaps TRBD1 (5 bases). Germline CDR1 MNHEY, CDR2 SVGAGI. V gave up 6 bases and J gave up 2 bases, with 14 bases separating them. This CDR3 has 15 amino acids. The CDR3 DNA sequence: TGTGCCAGCAGCCCGGGGGTCGGGGGCAATCAGCCCCAGCATTTT. This translates into CASSPGVGGNQPQHF.

The chain combines TRBV11-2 with TRBJ1-2, with 7 bases that match TRBD1. From germline, CDR1 is SGHAT and CDR2 FQNNGV. CDR3 length equals 16 residues. J was trimmed by 4 bases and V by 5 bases; bases with no gene match: 13. For the CDR3, the DNA is TGTGCCAGCAGCGCCAGCGGGCACAGGGGTGTCTATGGCTACACCTTC. Residues: CASSASGHRGVYGYTF.

In DNA form, the CDR3 reads TGTGCCAGCAGCACTAGTAGGGTTTCCTACAATGAGCAGTTCTTC. This translates into CASSTSRVSYNEQFF. The rearrangement uses TRBV7-3 and TRBJ2-1; a weak D match, TRBD2 (5 bases). The germline V gene has CDR1 SGHTA and CDR2 FQGTGA. CDR3 length: 15 amino acids. Deletions cut 5 bases from V and 1 base from J, with 12 bases between.

This clone was counted many times. Here the CDR3 DNA reads TGTGCCAGTAGTATTTCCAGGGGCAGGGGCAATCAGCCCCAGCATTTT. This gives the protein CASSISRGRGNQPQHF. The chain recombines TRBV19 with TRBJ1-5, with D possibly being TRBD1 (6 bases). The germline gives CDR1 LNHDA, CDR2 SQIVND (reference sequence). The CDR3 consists of 16 residues. Trimming removed 3 bases at V and 2 bases at J, with 14 bases between.

The rearrangement uses TRBV6-6 and TRBJ1-1; D perhaps matches TRBD1 (6 bases). CDR1 MNHNY and CDR2 SVGAGI come from the germline V gene (reference sequence). The CDR3 runs to 14 residues. V was pared by 7 bases and J by 6 bases, with 18 bases between. The CDR3 sequence is CASTHRDQASEAFF. CDR3 bases: TGTGCCAGCACCCACAGGGATCAGGCATCTGAAGCTTTCTTT.

This chain uses TRBV4-2 with TRBJ2-7; D is unresolved. Germline-derived CDR1 and CDR2 are LGHNA and YNFKEQ. This CDR3 has 15 residues. V gave up 4 bases and J gave up 2 bases, with 15 bases separating them. DNA for the CDR3: TGTGCCAGCAGCCTTCTGCCTCACACTACCTACGAGCAGTACTTC. Translating it yields CASSLLPHTTYEQYF.

The rearrangement links TRBV5-1 to TRBJ1-4; D not certain. The CDR3 has 12 amino acids. Germline V gives CDR1 SGHRS, CDR2 YFSETQ. The V end was cut by 0 bases, the J end by 8 bases, with 5 bases between. The CDR3 DNA sequence: TGCGCCAGCAGCTTGGGAGGAGAAAAACTGTTTTTT. Its protein is CASSLGGEKLFF.

Here the CDR3 DNA reads TGCGCCAGCAGAACTAGCGGGACCACAGATACGCAGTATTTT. Its protein product is CASRTSGTTDTQYF. The rearrangement joins TRBV10-2 to TRBJ2-3; TRBD2 matches 10 bases. This CDR3 comprises 14 residues. Germline lookup yields CDR1 WSHSY and CDR2 SAAADI. The junction had 2 bases not matched to a gene; V was cut back by 6 bases and J by 2 bases.

V gene TRBV19 combines with J gene TRBJ2-5, with 10 bases matching TRBD1. Unmatched junction bases numbered 5, after V lost 7 bases and J lost 3 bases. CDR1 is LNHDA, CDR2 SQIVND, per germline (reference sequence). The CDR3 contains 14 residues. CDR3 nucleotide sequence: TGTGCCAGTAAACCGGGACAGGGGAAAGAGACCCAGTACTTC. Translating gives CASKPGQGKETQYF. The variable domain in full, with the rest retrieved from reference TRBV19 and TRBJ2-5, is DGGITQSPKYLFRKEGQNVTLSCEQNLNHDAMYWYRQDPGQGLRLIYYSQIVNDFQKGDIAEGYSVSREKKESFPLTVTSAQKNPTAFYLCASKPGQGKETQYFGPGTRLLVL.

This chain uses TRBV19 with TRBJ1-2; 8 bases agree with TRBD1. The CDR3 consists of 18 residues. Germline CDR1 is LNHDA and CDR2 is SQIVND (reference sequence). Trimming cost V 6 bases and J 8 bases; bases outside gene matches: 23. The CDR3 DNA reads as TGTGCCAGTAGAAATACCCCCGTGGTGGCAGGGGGCGTCGAGGGCTACACCTTC. This codes for CASRNTPVVAGGVEGYTF. The whole variable domain, filled in from reference TRBV19 and TRBJ1-2, reads DGGITQSPKYLFRKEGQNVTLSCEQNLNHDAMYWYRQDPGQGLRLIYYSQIVNDFQKGDIAEGYSVSREKKESFPLTVTSAQKNPTAFYLCASRNTPVVAGGVEGYTFGSGTRLTVV.

The CDR3 reads CASSQVSTGPGNTIYF. The CDR3, as DNA: TGCGCCAGCAGCCAAGTTTCGACAGGGCCCGGAAACACCATATATTTT. V and J are TRBV4-3 and TRBJ1-3, with TRBD1 matching over 7 bases. The CDR3 consists of 16 residues. Unmatched junction bases numbered 7, after V lost 1 base and J lost 4 bases. Germline loops: CDR1 LGHNA, CDR2 YSLEER.

The chain uses TRBV27 and TRBJ1-3; a possible D gene is TRBD1 (5 bases). Trimming pared 6 bases from V and 3 bases from J, leaving 15 bases between. The CDR3 runs to 15 residues. CDR1 is MNHEY, CDR2 SMNVEV, per germline (reference sequence). For the CDR3, the DNA is TGTGCCAGCAGCCCCCAGGGAGGTGGTGGAAACACCATATATTTT. Translating gives CASSPQGGGGNTIYF.

This clone was detected a few times. The chain combines TRBV19 with TRBJ1-1; D call uncertain. This CDR3 spans 12 amino acids. In germline, CDR1 is LNHDA, CDR2 SQIVND (reference sequence). V was clipped by 6 bases and J by 2 bases, with 7 bases between them. The CDR3: CASSLGNTEAFF. CDR3 in DNA: TGTGCCAGTAGCCTCGGTAACACTGAAGCTTTCTTT.

V is TRBV27 and J is TRBJ2-7; unclear D gene. The CDR3 length is 14 residues. Trimming stripped 5 bases from V and 2 bases from J, with 13 bases between. The germline V gene has CDR1 MNHEY and CDR2 SMNVEV (reference sequence). The CDR3 DNA follows: TGTGCCAGCAGTCCCCCCTTACCTACCTACGAGCAGTACTTC. Protein product: CASSPPLPTYEQYF.

J is TRBJ2-5 and V is TRBV7-9, with TRBD1 as a possible D gene (5 bases). The CDR3 contains 14 residues. Trimming left V 3 bases short and J 7 bases short, with 15 bases between. Per the germline V gene, CDR1 is SEHNR and CDR2 is FQNEAQ (reference sequence). The CDR3 here is CASSFAEMTATQYF. The DNA for the CDR3 is TGTGCCAGCAGCTTTGCGGAGATGACAGCGACCCAGTACTTC. Variable domain in full (rest from reference TRBV7-9 and TRBJ2-5): DTGVSQNPRHKITKRGQNVTFRCDPISEHNRLYWYRQTLGQGPEFLTYFQNEAQLEKSRLLSDRFSAERPKGSFSTLEIQRTEQGDSAMYLCASSFAEMTATQYFGPGTRLLVL.